This T cell receptor (beta chain) was identified in a study of control samples from healthy donors and cancer patients. Germline CDR1 reads LGHDT; CDR2 reads YNNKEL (reference sequence). Trimming took 4 bases from V and 5 from J, leaving 16 bases between them. The CDR3 extends over 15 amino acids. This table comes from immunoSEQ multiplex PCR, and its TCRdb copy is limited to in-frame clones, with some not included. The table includes about 49,000 clones, just over 85% detected once. The clonotype originates from a woman between 50 and 59 years old with lung cancer. The material sequenced was PBMCs. J is TRBJ2-3 and V is TRBV3-1 (or the pseudogene TRBV3-2); D remains unclear. CDR3 region: CASSRTRSTGDTQYF. For the CDR3, the DNA is TGTGCCAGCAGCCGGACCAGAAGTACGGGAGATACGCAGTATTTT.